The present entry profiles one TCR beta chain with its context. The table lists this clone with a count of one. It has no known antigen specificity. The record has no base qualities; no much larger clone is one base away. This sample is part of a study of Ad26.COV2.S vaccination and SARS-CoV-2 variants (dated by TCRdb to the early 2020s). Regarding the complete study: Vaccine-arm donors were drawn from COV1001, a multicentre, randomized, double-blind, placebo-controlled phase I-IIa trial of Ad26.COV2.S in healthy adults. Investigators remained blinded to trial group allocation during experiments and outcome assessment. TCRbeta repertoire sequencing served as the tool for gauging how specific and how broad the SARS-CoV-2-reactive T cell receptors were following Ad26.COV2.S vaccination. Participants in the trial were split at random into five groups of five each, receiving low-dose or high-dose Ad26.COV2.S once or twice, or else placebo on both occasions. The TCR-sequenced set comprised about 32 samples: about 19 Ad26.COV2.S vaccine recipients, 5 placebo recipients and 8 SARS-CoV-2 convalescent individuals. Ad26.COV2.S was administered intramuscularly at 5 x 10^10 or 1 x 10^11 viral particles, either as a single shot or as two shots given 56 days apart.

The sample's treatment or condition label, in plain terms: roughly 18 received Ad26.COV2.S at low or high dose, single or two shots; 5 received placebo; per-sample allocation not given. For vaccine and placebo recipients, the sequenced repertoires came from samples collected on day 63 after the first injection. Between 29 July and 7 August 2020, Cohort 1b enrolled around 25 adults aged 18-55 years at one site in Boston, USA. Ad26.COV2.S consisted of a replication-incompetent adenovirus type 26 vector by which a prefusion-stabilized SARS-CoV-2 spike protein from the original Wuhan strain was expressed. The paper as a whole reports these results and caveats: According to the authors, total T cell responses may have been underestimated by the TCR breadth and depth analyses. Substantial breadth of spike-specific CD8+ and CD4+ T cell responses was reported after vaccination. Non-spike TCR breadth was comparable between vaccine and placebo recipients, consistent with the vaccine containing only spike. Compared with placebo recipients, Ad26.COV2.S recipients showed higher spike-specific TCR breadth (P = 0.0014). The study lacked the statistical power to compare responses across vaccine doses or regimens.

The CDR3 runs 12 amino acids, cysteine and phenylalanine included. Kept here is only the CDR3 DNA, which spans 36 bases and is read in frame from base 1. Clipping removes 6 bases from V and 6 bases from J, with 2 as the unmatched junction base count. The germline V gene (reference sequence) supplies CDR1 MNHEY and CDR2 SMNVEV. TCRbeta CDR3 regions were sequenced with the immunoSEQ Assay. After extraction, genomic DNA underwent amplification by bias-controlled multiplex PCR, followed by high-throughput sequencing. Regarding the original processing steps: To quantify the absolute abundance of every unique TCRbeta CDR3 region, sequences were collapsed and filtered. T cell fraction was estimated by normalizing TCRbeta template counts to usable DNA, with usable DNA measured through amplification of reference genes found in all nucleated cells. Repertoire TCRs were annotated as SARS-CoV-2-specific by exact matching of V gene, CDR3 amino acid sequence and J gene to a known reactive TCR set. The reference SARS-CoV-2 TCR set was obtained from MIRA and was filtered for enrichment in COVID-19-positive ImmuneCODE repertoires, whereby public or cross-reactive TCRs were removed. Using the MIRA antigens, annotated TCRs were further analysed by specific ORF or by position within an ORF. Breadth was defined as annotated unique rearrangements over total unique productive rearrangements; depth was the summed frequency of those rearrangements. Two-sided Wilcoxon rank-sum tests were applied when comparing TCR breadth between groups. This immuneACCESS table, as held by TCRdb, lists in-frame sequences with V and J called but not all clones. Of the missing ones, under half trace to an unresolved V gene in checked studies; the others have no known cause. That table gives V, J and clone size, and the DNA gave D and trimming. A total of about 350,000 clones appear in this sample, less than 90% of them only once. 6.4% of the sample goes to the ten largest clones.

This TCR came from a person aged 18-65 years who received the Ad26.COV2.S COVID-19 vaccine or a placebo. Sequencing used peripheral blood, obtained in a trial of Ad26.COV2.S vaccine versus placebo. This chain is built from TRBV27 and TRBJ1-2, and 9 bases in between align with TRBD1. DNA sequence: TGTGCCAGCAGGGGGACAGGGAATGGCTACACCTTC. Its translation is CASRGTGNGYTF.